This T cell receptor (beta chain) emerged from a study of blood T cells in healthy people across ages. Sample-barcoded 5' priming and a J-beta primer mix drove a second PCR of roughly 6 to 12 cycles. One entry per CDR3 protein, called by TCRdb with MiXCR from the 5' RACE reads. The sample comprises more than 750,000 distinct CDR3 sequences, almost 30% of which are singletons, and 9.5% to 13% rests with the top ten. Trimming removed 8 bases from V and 4 bases from J, with 14 bases in between. The length of the CDR3 is 13 residues. Germline lookup yields CDR1 MNHEY and CDR2 SVGAGI. This clonotype was found many times. The sample was also linked to a second study, of T cells of mothers and their children.

The TCR was taken from a woman between 40 and 50 years old in good health. V usage is TRBV6-5 and J usage is TRBJ2-5; a possible D gene is TRBD2 (6 bases). What was sequenced was blood. CDR3 nucleotides: TGTGCCAGCCAACGGGAGCGGGCAGAGACCCAGTACTTC. This encodes CASQRERAETQYF.